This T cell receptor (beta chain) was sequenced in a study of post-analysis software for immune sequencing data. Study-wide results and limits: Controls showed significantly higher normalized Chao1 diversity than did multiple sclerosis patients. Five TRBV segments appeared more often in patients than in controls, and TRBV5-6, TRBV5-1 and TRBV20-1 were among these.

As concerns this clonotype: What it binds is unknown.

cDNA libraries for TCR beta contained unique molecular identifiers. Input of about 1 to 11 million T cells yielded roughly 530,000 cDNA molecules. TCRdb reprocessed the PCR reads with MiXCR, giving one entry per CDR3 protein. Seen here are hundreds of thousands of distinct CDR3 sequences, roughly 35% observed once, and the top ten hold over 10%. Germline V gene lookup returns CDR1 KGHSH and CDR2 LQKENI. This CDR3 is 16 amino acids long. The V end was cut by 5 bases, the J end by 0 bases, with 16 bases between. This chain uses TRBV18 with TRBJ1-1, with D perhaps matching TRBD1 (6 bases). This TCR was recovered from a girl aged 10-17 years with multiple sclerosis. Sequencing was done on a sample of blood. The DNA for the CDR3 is TGTGCCAGCTCAGCCGGTACAGGGAAGTTGAACACTGAAGCTTTCTTT. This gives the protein CASSAGTGKLNTEAFF.